This T cell receptor beta chain was sequenced during a study of OX40 agonist ivuxolimab in advanced cancers. The overall study: The study enrolled dose-escalation patients with hepatocellular carcinoma, melanoma, renal cell or head and neck cancer. Treatment received earlier with anti-PD-1, anti-PD-L1 or anti-CTLA-4 agents was allowed, and around 36% had some. Findings and caveats of the study: In the 0.1-3.0 mg/kg groups, partial responders showed among the lowest expansion.

Turning to this clone: Its matching antigen is unknown.

The method was immunoSEQ multiplex PCR; TCRdb's version includes in-frame clones alone and lacks a portion of them. The table has roughly 75,000 clones, around 86% seen once. Patients were ruled out by autoimmune disease history or systemic immunosuppression. This CDR3 is built from 16 residues. Trimming cost V 2 bases and J 0 bases, with 11 bases left between them. CDR1 is MDHEN, CDR2 SYDVKM, per germline. V is TRBV28 and J is TRBJ1-3, with a weak D call TRBD1 (6 bases). The specimen comprised CD4+ or CD8+ T cells sorted from blood, sampled in a trial of the OX40 agonist ivuxolimab. The clonotype was recovered from an adult with an advanced solid tumor such as melanoma, head and neck, liver or kidney cancer. The CDR3 region has the DNA TGTGCCAGCAGTTTACGGCAGGGGTTCTCTGGAAACACCATATATTTT. The encoded protein is CASSLRQGFSGNTIYF.